This T cell receptor (beta chain) stems from a study of cytomegalovirus exposure and HLA in healthy donors. Study-level results: HLA allele associations emerged for around 16,000 TCR beta sequences in a later analysis, at 0.05 false discovery rate. High specificity and sensitivity for cytomegalovirus status were reported for the classifier.

It was with 60 Vbeta and 13 Jbeta primers that the PCR ran. Data came from immunoSEQ multiplex PCR; TCRdb stores just in-frame clones and leaves some out. In the table there are about 100,000 clones, about 80% of which are singletons. With 7 bases removed from V and 0 bases from J, the gap between germline ends came to 13 bases. This CDR3 is 14 amino acids long. Looked up from germline, CDR1 is SNHLY and CDR2 is FYNNEI. As for this clone: The antigen is not known.

The sequence derives from a woman aged 18-35 years in good health and CMV-seropositive. The V and J genes are TRBV2 and TRBJ2-7; a possible D gene is TRBD2 (6 bases). The sample taken for sequencing was PBMCs. The CDR3 sequence is CASIGAGNSYEQYF. DNA of the CDR3: TGTGCCAGCATCGGGGCGGGAAACTCCTACGAGCAGTACTTC.